These 11 T cell receptor beta chains came from one sample sequenced in a study of blood T cells in healthy people across ages. Primers used in a second PCR of roughly 6 to 12 cycles were a sample-barcoded 5' primer and a J-beta primer mix. TCRdb used MiXCR to reprocess the 5' RACE reads, holding one entry per CDR3 protein. Counted here are approximately 900,000 distinct CDR3 sequences, roughly 29% occurring once; the ten biggest clones make up about a tenth. The sample was also linked to a second study, of T cells of mothers and their children.

The specimen was blood. These receptors came from a woman aged 35 to 49 in good health.

This clonotype showed up just a few times. V usage is TRBV5-4 and J usage is TRBJ1-6; 8 bases are a match to TRBD1. The CDR3 is 15 residues long. Germline V gene data show CDR1 as SGHNT and CDR2 as YYREEE (reference sequence). Trimming cost V 6 bases and J 10 bases; bases outside gene matches: 12. The CDR3: CASTSGGAVWSPLHF. In DNA form, the CDR3 reads TGTGCCAGCACCTCAGGGGGCGCGGTGTGGTCACCCCTCCACTTT.

The chain couples TRBV4-3 to TRBJ2-2; 9 positions match TRBD2. V lost 1 base and J lost 7; bases outside the gene matches: 4. CDR3 size: 15 residues. CDR1 is LGHNA, CDR2 YSLEER, per germline. The CDR3 sequence: CASSQVAGAVGELFF. As DNA, the CDR3 is TGCGCCAGCAGCCAAGTAGCGGGGGCGGTCGGGGAGCTGTTTTTT.

The chain combines TRBV18 with TRBJ1-1; weak D call: TRBD1 (5 bases). The CDR3 extends over 14 amino acids. V lost 2 bases and J lost 1, with 8 bases in between. Germline CDR1 reads KGHSH; CDR2 reads LQKENI. The CDR3 spells CASSPGAANTEAFF. The CDR3 nucleotides are TGTGCCAGCTCACCAGGGGCTGCGAACACTGAAGCTTTCTTT.

This sequence joins TRBV19 and TRBJ2-3; 7 bases are shared with TRBD1. The CDR3 has 17 residues. In germline, CDR1 is LNHDA, CDR2 SQIVND (reference sequence). V was pared by 5 bases and J by 5 bases, with 16 bases of the junction left unmatched. The CDR3 bases are TGTGCCAGTAGTTTCGGGACAGCACCTTTGGGGGAAGATACGCAGTATTTT. It yields the protein CASSFGTAPLGEDTQYF.

This clonotype was detected many times. The chain carries TRBV7-2 and TRBJ1-2; 9 nucleotides line up with TRBD1. Trimming removed 5 bases from V and 7 bases from J; junction bases left unmatched: 11. Germline V gene data show CDR1 as SGHTA and CDR2 as FQGNSA. This CDR3 contains 15 residues. CDR3 region: CASSDRDREGGGYTF. CDR3 nucleotides: TGTGCCAGCAGCGACCGGGACAGGGAAGGTGGTGGCTACACCTTC.

The chain carries TRBV12-3 or TRBV12-4 and TRBJ2-7; TRBD1 matches 8 bases. CDR3 length: 16 amino acids. The V gene end was trimmed by 4 bases and the J gene end by 2 bases; junction bases not matched to a gene: 10. CDR3 amino acids: CASSSTWTGRPYEQYF. Written as DNA, the CDR3 is TGTGCCAGCAGTTCGACGTGGACAGGGCGTCCCTACGAGCAGTACTTC.

This clonotype has only a few counts. The chain recombines TRBV29-1 with TRBJ2-3; no firm D call. The CDR3 has 15 amino acids. Germline values: CDR1 SQVTM, CDR2 ANQGSEA. V lost 4 bases and J 0 bases, leaving 14 bases between the germline ends. The CDR3 reads CSVGEEVPSTDTQYF. The CDR3 DNA is TGCAGCGTTGGTGAAGAAGTGCCTAGCACAGATACGCAGTATTTT.

This clonotype was seen at least ten times. V and J are TRBV7-2 and TRBJ1-1; D is undetermined. Trimming cost V 6 bases and J 1 base, with 6 bases left between them. This CDR3 comprises 12 residues. Germline lookup yields CDR1 SGHTA and CDR2 FQGNSA. The CDR3 bases are TGTGCCAGCAGTTTATCGAACACTGAAGCTTTCTTT. Translated, it gives CASSLSNTEAFF.

The chain joins TRBV12-3 or TRBV12-4 to TRBJ1-1; D uncertain. The CDR3 has 13 amino acids. V lost 3 bases and J lost 8, with 13 bases in between. Here the CDR3 DNA reads TGTGCCAGCAGTTTCGCGACAAACGCCGAAGCTTTCTTT. Translating it yields CASSFATNAEAFF.

The CDR3 sequence: CASSFNSPNNEQYF. CDR3 nucleotide sequence: TGTGCCAGCAGCTTCAACTCACCGAACAATGAGCAGTACTTC. The chain combines TRBV5-5 with TRBJ2-4, with D uncertain. Germline loops: CDR1 SGHKS, CDR2 YYEKEE (reference sequence). V lost 2 bases and J lost 13, with 19 bases in between. CDR3 size: 14 residues.

The chain recombines TRBV29-1 with TRBJ1-2, with unresolved D. V shed 4 bases and J shed 8 bases, with 14 bases lying between them. This CDR3 spans 12 amino acids. The germline V gene encodes CDR1 SQVTM and CDR2 ANQGSEA. Here the CDR3 reads CSVGAFGRGYTF. CDR3 DNA: TGCAGCGTTGGCGCCTTCGGGAGGGGCTACACCTTC.